What follows describes a single T cell receptor (beta chain). No antigen is known for it. The entry originates in a study of T cell responses to AZD1222 COVID-19 vaccine. General study findings and limits: It was only 6 or 7 AZD1222 recipients who were seropositive at baseline. Dominant at 160-218 and 743-854, vaccine-associated CD4 TCRs also spanned spike.

Trimming removed 3 bases at V and 6 bases at J, with 11 bases between. The CDR3 consists of 13 residues. The germline V gene encodes CDR1 SGHTA and CDR2 FQGTGA. Method: immunoSEQ multiplex PCR; TCRdb's copy keeps in-frame clones and lacks some. Of 100,000 or so clones listed, 90% are singletons. V and J are TRBV7-3 and TRBJ1-2; D call uncertain. The clonotype comes from an adult in good health. Sequenced material: peripheral blood, taken on day 0 of AZD1222 vaccination. The CDR3: CASSFNNGDGYTF. The CDR3 region has the DNA TGTGCCAGCAGCTTTAATAATGGAGATGGCTACACCTTC. Together with reference TRBV7-3 and TRBJ1-2, the CDR3 gives the full variable domain: GAGVSQTPSNKVTEKGKYVELRCDPISGHTALYWYRQSLGQGPEFLIYFQGTGAADDSGLPNDRFFAVRPEGSVSTLKIQRTERGDSAVYLCASSFNNGDGYTFGSGTRLTVV.